This T cell receptor (beta chain) was recorded in a study of T-cell reconstitution after alpha-beta-depleted transplantation in children. Preparation of the TCRbeta library was carried out with unique molecular identifiers. TCRdb recomputed calls from the PCR reads with MiXCR, one row per CDR3 protein. The data contain about 500,000 distinct CDR3 sequences, approximately 29% of them seen just once; the ten biggest clones take up roughly 2.5%. The CDR3 is made up of 18 amino acids. The junction had 15 bases not matched to a gene; V was cut back by 5 bases and J by 1 base. Germline lookup yields CDR1 SGHAT and CDR2 FQDESV (reference sequence).

The specimen was PBMCs from the stem cell graft donor, collected from the stem cell graft. This chain uses TRBV11-1 with TRBJ2-3; 7 nucleotides line up with TRBD2. This clonotype was sampled from a human donor who donated a stem cell graft to a child with aplastic anemia. The CDR3 DNA sequence: TGTGCCAGCAGCCGTACTCCCTCCACTAGCGACCGCACAGATACGCAGTATTTT. Protein product: CASSRTPSTSDRTDTQYF.